One and the same sample provided the 24 T cell receptor beta chains below, sequenced in a study of blood T cell repertoires in COVID-19. The method was immunoSEQ multiplex PCR; TCRdb's version includes in-frame clones alone and lacks a portion of them. This table holds 300,000 to 400,000 clones, roughly 88% found once. The material sequenced was PBMCs or T cells enriched from blood (not recorded which). These receptors all come from a young man who had recovered from COVID-19.

This chain uses TRBV7-9 with TRBJ2-3, with TRBD1 matching over 8 bases. Germline CDR1 and CDR2: SEHNR and FQNEAQ (reference sequence). Trimming took 4 bases from V and 3 from J; bases not matched to a gene: 6. The CDR3 contains 15 residues. Here the CDR3 DNA reads TGTGCCAGCAGCTCACCCCGACAGGGGACAGATACGCAGTATTTT. Translated, it gives CASSSPRQGTDTQYF.

This sequence joins TRBV5-4 and TRBJ1-2, with 7 bases lining up with TRBD1. The germline V gene has CDR1 SGHNT and CDR2 YYREEE (reference sequence). Trimming at V came to 4 bases and at J to 4 bases, leaving 7 bases not matched to a gene. The CDR3 length is 14 residues. The DNA for the CDR3 is TGTGCCAGCAGCGGGGGACAGACCTCCTATGGCTACACCTTC. Translated, it gives CASSGGQTSYGYTF.

The chain couples TRBV2 to TRBJ1-2, with a tentative D call TRBD1 (5 bases). Trimming took 2 bases from V and 2 from J, leaving 12 bases between them. The germline V gene encodes CDR1 SNHLY and CDR2 FYNNEI. CDR3 length equals 15 residues. In DNA, the CDR3 is TGTGCCAGCAGTGAAATCCAGGGCTGGAACTATGGCTACACCTTC. Encoded protein: CASSEIQGWNYGYTF. Filled out from reference TRBV2 and TRBJ1-2, the complete variable domain reads EPEVTQTPSHQVTQMGQEVILRCVPISNHLYFYWYRQILGQKVEFLVSFYNNEISEKSEIFDDQFSVERPDGSNFTLKIRSTKLEDSAMYFCASSEIQGWNYGYTFGSGTRLTVV.

The CDR3 loop reads CASSLGLLGTGELFF. The CDR3 DNA sequence: TGTGCCAGCAGCTTAGGACTCCTGGGCACCGGGGAGCTGTTTTTT. This chain joins TRBV7-2 and TRBJ2-2; no clear D gene. This CDR3 has 15 amino acids. CDR1 SGHTA and CDR2 FQGNSA come from the germline V gene. The V and J ends lost 1 base and 4 bases respectively, with 10 bases between them.

V gene TRBV23-1 combines with J gene TRBJ2-7; 9 bases fit TRBD1. TRBV23-1 is known as an ORF, though its function is uncertain. Trimming at V came to 2 bases and at J to 4 bases, leaving 3 bases not matched to a gene. The CDR3 loop spans 14 amino acids. CDR3 sequence: CASSQGTGKYEQYF. The CDR3, as DNA: TGCGCCAGCAGTCAAGGGACAGGGAAGTACGAGCAGTACTTC.

The chain has TRBV3-1 (or the pseudogene TRBV3-2) and TRBJ2-7; TRBD1 is a possible D gene (6 bases). In germline, CDR1 is LGHDT, CDR2 YNNKEL (reference sequence). The V gene lost 5 bases and the J gene lost 2 bases, with 19 bases spanning the gap. The CDR3 has 16 amino acids. CDR3 sequence: CASSARRWDTTYEQYF. CDR3 sequence (DNA): TGTGCCAGCAGCGCCCGACGATGGGACACGACCTACGAGCAGTACTTC.

The genes are TRBV4-2 and TRBJ2-7; no clear D. Germline loops: CDR1 LGHNA, CDR2 YNFKEQ. V was cut by 4 bases and J by 9 bases, with 10 bases left in between. The length of the CDR3 is 11 residues. Written as DNA, the CDR3 is TGTGCCAGCAGCCCAGGCGTCGGGCAGTACTTC. Protein product: CASSPGVGQYF.

The chain carries TRBV2 and TRBJ1-6, with no clear D. The V gene lost 8 bases and the J gene lost 0 bases, with 8 bases spanning the gap. In germline, CDR1 is SNHLY, CDR2 FYNNEI. The CDR3 spans 14 residues. CDR3: CASFGSSYNSPLHF. CDR3 nucleotides: TGTGCCAGCTTCGGGAGCTCCTATAATTCACCCCTCCACTTT.

The CDR3, as DNA: TGTGCCAGTAGTATCGGAGGGGGCCTAGCGGGGGAGAAAAACATTCAGTACTTC. This gives the protein CASSIGGGLAGEKNIQYF. The chain joins TRBV19 to TRBJ2-4; 10 bases agree with TRBD2. The V gene's germline CDR1 is LNHDA and CDR2 SQIVND (reference sequence). The J segment lost 4 bases and the V segment lost 3 bases, leaving 12 bases of the junction unmatched. The CDR3 is 18 residues long.

J is TRBJ1-2 and V is TRBV7-9; maybe TRBD1 (6 bases). The CDR3 is made up of 14 amino acids. V was shortened by 5 bases and J by 0 bases, with 10 bases between the two germline ends. CDR1 SEHNR and CDR2 FQNEAQ come from the germline V gene (reference sequence). CDR3 bases: TGTGCCAGCAGCCCAGGGGAAGCTAACTATGGCTACACCTTC. As protein: CASSPGEANYGYTF.

The rearrangement links TRBV5-1 to TRBJ2-3; the D gene is possibly TRBD1 (5 bases). V lost 0 bases to trimming and J lost 1 base, with 9 bases between them. Germline values: CDR1 SGHRS, CDR2 YFSETQ. The length of the CDR3 is 15 residues. Here the CDR3 DNA reads TGCGCCAGCAGCTTGGGTGCAGGGCGCACAGATACGCAGTATTTT. Protein product: CASSLGAGRTDTQYF.

The chain recombines TRBV19 with TRBJ2-1; 15 positions agree with TRBD2. Germline lookup yields CDR1 LNHDA and CDR2 SQIVND (reference sequence). With 5 bases clipped from V and 2 bases from J, the junction kept 1 base outside the gene matches. CDR3 size: 16 residues. The CDR3 reads CASSRTSGGAYNEQFF. The CDR3 DNA is TGTGCCAGTAGTCGGACTAGCGGGGGGGCCTACAATGAGCAGTTCTTC.

V and J are TRBV7-6 and TRBJ1-1; 9 positions match TRBD1. This CDR3 region has 13 residues. Losses at the gene ends were 5 bases for V and 8 bases for J; bases not matched to a gene: 6. Germline V gene lookup returns CDR1 SGHVS and CDR2 FNYEAQ. CDR3: CASSIGQGMEAFF. The CDR3 nucleotides are TGTGCCAGCAGCATCGGACAGGGGATGGAAGCTTTCTTT.

The count of this clone is one. This chain connects TRBV3-1 (or the pseudogene TRBV3-2) to TRBJ2-3; perhaps TRBD2 as D (6 bases). Germline CDR1 reads LGHDT; CDR2 reads YNNKEL (reference sequence). The CDR3 totals 17 residues. Trimming took off 4 bases at V and 0 bases at J, with 17 bases between the two ends. The CDR3 protein is CASSRPPGGSSTDTQYF. As DNA, the CDR3 is TGTGCCAGCAGCCGCCCTCCCGGGGGATCTAGCACAGATACGCAGTATTTT.

The chain has TRBV18 and TRBJ1-2; 8 bases map to TRBD1. Germline-derived CDR1 and CDR2 are KGHSH and LQKENI. V was clipped by 3 bases and J by 3 bases; unmatched bases: 0. This CDR3 region has 13 residues. The DNA for the CDR3 is TGTGCCAGCTCACCGACAGGGGACTATGGCTACACCTTC. The encoded protein is CASSPTGDYGYTF.

V and J are TRBV4-2 and TRBJ2-7; 8 positions agree with TRBD2. The V gene's germline CDR1 is LGHNA and CDR2 YNFKEQ. This CDR3 has 15 residues. Unmatched junction bases numbered 10, after V lost 3 bases and J lost 6 bases. CDR3 nucleotide sequence: TGTGCCAGCAGCCAGTCGGGGGGGCCTGATGGCGAGCAGTACTTC. It codes for CASSQSGGPDGEQYF.

This chain connects TRBV20-1 to TRBJ1-5, with D hard to call. From germline, CDR1 is DFQATT and CDR2 SNEGSKA (reference sequence). The V end was cut by 3 bases, the J end by 6 bases, with 12 bases between. This CDR3 spans 13 amino acids. Written as DNA, the CDR3 is TGCAGTGCTAGTTCCGCAGGCGTTCAGCCCCAGCATTTT. It codes for CSASSAGVQPQHF.

Concerning this clone itself: The sample carries other DNA sequences with the same CDR3. The chain is built from TRBV3-1 (or the pseudogene TRBV3-2) and TRBJ1-1; the D is unclear. Looked up from germline, CDR1 is LGHDT and CDR2 is YNNKEL (reference sequence). V dropped 1 base and J dropped 1 base, with 4 bases sitting between them. The length of the CDR3 is 13 residues. The CDR3 loop is CASSQVRNTEAFF. CDR3 DNA sequence: TGTGCCAGCAGCCAAGTTAGGAACACTGAAGCTTTCTTT.

V is TRBV7-9 and J is TRBJ2-7; a weak D match, TRBD1 (5 bases). V lost 0 bases, J lost 4 bases, and 10 bases lay in between. The CDR3 is made up of 14 amino acids. Germline V gives CDR1 SEHNR, CDR2 FQNEAQ (reference sequence). The CDR3 sequence is CASSLAGDEYEQYF. CDR3 nucleotides: TGTGCCAGCAGCTTAGCAGGGGATGAGTACGAGCAGTACTTC.

This clone has just one count. This chain links TRBV6-5 with TRBJ2-2, with 8 nucleotides matching TRBD1. The length of the CDR3 is 14 residues. J was trimmed by 4 bases and V by 6 bases; bases with no gene match: 4. Germline V gives CDR1 MNHEY, CDR2 SVGAGI. The CDR3 DNA sequence: TGTGCCAGCAGCACAACAGGGGGCACCGGGGAGCTGTTTTTT. Its protein product is CASSTTGGTGELFF.

J is TRBJ2-1 and V is TRBV6-5; D unresolved. The CDR3 has 15 residues. The V end lost 0 bases, the J end lost 5 bases, and 11 bases lay between the germline ends. Germline V gene lookup returns CDR1 MNHEY and CDR2 SVGAGI. In nucleotides, the CDR3 is TGTGCCAGCAGTTACTCAGAGGCCTACCACAATGAGCAGTTCTTC. Translation: CASSYSEAYHNEQFF.

The chain joins TRBV20-1 to TRBJ2-5; no clear D gene. CDR1 and CDR2 from the germline V gene are DFQATT and SNEGSKA (reference sequence). V was cut by 3 bases and J by 4 bases, with 15 bases left in between. The length of the CDR3 is 14 residues. Written as DNA, the CDR3 is TGCAGTGCTAGTTCACCCGGCCCGGGAGAGACCCAGTACTTC. As protein: CSASSPGPGETQYF.

This clone was seen just once. The chain uses TRBV7-9 and TRBJ1-2, with D possibly being TRBD1 (6 bases). This CDR3 region has 13 residues. V shed 1 base and J shed 5 bases, with 8 bases lying between them. CDR1 and CDR2 (germline): SEHNR, FQNEAQ (reference sequence). The CDR3 loop is CASSLETGYGYTF. CDR3 nucleotide sequence: TGTGCCAGCAGCTTAGAAACAGGGTATGGCTACACCTTC.

This chain connects TRBV2 to TRBJ2-7; 9 bases align to TRBD1. J gave up 5 bases and V 7 bases, and 6 bases lay outside the gene matches. CDR3 size: 13 residues. Germline V gives CDR1 SNHLY, CDR2 FYNNEI. The CDR3, as DNA: TGTGCCAGCAACCAGGACAGGGGAAACGAGCAGTACTTC. This encodes CASNQDRGNEQYF.